Below, 18 T cell receptor beta chains from the same sample are listed, as sequenced in a study of blood T cell repertoires in COVID-19. The data were produced by immunoSEQ multiplex PCR, yet TCRdb's version contains in-frame clones alone and is incomplete. The sample yields fewer than 300,000 clones, roughly 86% seen once. Sequencing was done on a sample of peripheral blood. Receptors were obtained from a woman under 40 with acute or convalescent COVID-19.

The chain's CDR3 is CASSQDSGGGANVLTF. For the CDR3, the DNA is TGCGCCAGCAGCCAAGATTCCGGTGGTGGGGCCAACGTCCTGACTTTC. The chain carries TRBV4-3 and TRBJ2-6; D remains ambiguous. Trimming pared 0 bases from V and 3 bases from J, leaving 9 bases between. Germline values: CDR1 LGHNA, CDR2 YSLEER. This CDR3 has 16 amino acids.

The J gene is TRBJ1-2, the V gene TRBV12-3 or TRBV12-4; TRBD1 agrees at 8 bases. V shed 6 bases and J 4 bases; nucleotides not matched to a gene: 4. CDR3 length: 13 amino acids. CDR3 in DNA: TGTGCCAGCAGCACAGGGGGTGTCTATGGCTACACCTTC. It is translated as CASSTGGVYGYTF.

This clone was observed a handful of times. V gene TRBV12-3 or TRBV12-4 combines with J gene TRBJ2-7; TRBD2 agrees at 7 bases. J lost 3 bases, V lost 6 bases, and 5 bases had no gene match. This CDR3 comprises 13 residues. Here the CDR3 reads CASRRASGYEQYF. The DNA for the CDR3 is TGTGCCAGCAGGAGGGCTAGCGGCTACGAGCAGTACTTC.

The chain employs TRBV6-5 and TRBJ2-1; 12 bases align to TRBD2. The CDR3 has 15 amino acids. The V segment lost 6 bases and the J segment 7 bases; nucleotides outside the gene matches: 7. Germline V gene data show CDR1 as MNHEY and CDR2 as SVGAGI. The CDR3 DNA follows: TGTGCCAGCAGCCAACTAGCGGGAGGAGGGAATGAGCAGTTCTTC. This codes for CASSQLAGGGNEQFF.

This chain links TRBV5-1 with TRBJ2-5; tentatively, D is TRBD1 (5 bases). With 0 bases removed from V and 2 bases from J, the gap between germline ends came to 11 bases. CDR1 and CDR2 (germline): SGHRS, YFSETQ. The CDR3 extends over 15 amino acids. As DNA, the CDR3 is TGCGCCAGCAGCTTGGGTCCAGGGCGACAAGAGACCCAGTACTTC. Amino acids: CASSLGPGRQETQYF.

The chain combines TRBV7-9 with TRBJ2-3, with 8 bases that match TRBD2. CDR3 size: 14 residues. V lost 2 bases to trimming and J lost 4 bases; unmatched junction nucleotides: 2. Germline assignment: CDR1 SEHNR and CDR2 FQNEAQ (reference sequence). CDR3 coding DNA: TGTGCCAGCAGCTTAAGCGGGAGCGCAGATACGCAGTATTTT. Translated: CASSLSGSADTQYF.

The CDR3 region is CASSQDRWGGLFF. The DNA for the CDR3 is TGCGCCAGCAGCCAAGATCGTTGGGGAGGTCTATTCTTC. The chain links TRBV4-3 to TRBJ2-1; maybe TRBD2 (6 bases). The CDR3 totals 13 residues. V lost 0 bases and J lost 16, with 16 bases in between. Germline V CDR1 and CDR2: LGHNA, YSLEER.

This chain links TRBV9 with TRBJ1-1; TRBD1 might be the D (6 bases). The CDR3 has 14 residues. The germline V gene has CDR1 SGDLS and CDR2 YYNGEE. V was pared by 8 bases and J by 2 bases, with 16 bases between. The CDR3 DNA reads TGTGCCAGTTCCAATACAGGGTTTAACACTGAAGCTTTCTTT. Amino acid sequence: CASSNTGFNTEAFF. The full variable domain, in which reference TRBV9 and TRBJ1-1 provide the parts outside the CDR3, is DSGVTQTPKHLITATGQRVTLRCSPRSGDLSVYWYQQSLDQGLQFLIQYYNGEERAKGNILERFSAQQFPDLHSELNLSSLELGDSALYFCASSNTGFNTEAFFGQGTRLTVV.

The V and J genes are TRBV19 and TRBJ1-2; D remains ambiguous. This CDR3 has 14 amino acids. Trimming left V 6 bases short and J 5 bases short, with 16 bases between. CDR1 and CDR2 (germline): LNHDA, SQIVND (reference sequence). As DNA, the CDR3 is TGTGCCAGTAGCACTTCGAGTATTCCTTATGGCTACACCTTC. Its translation: CASSTSSIPYGYTF.

The chain links TRBV5-1 to TRBJ2-1; 8 bases map to TRBD2. The CDR3 spans 15 residues. Germline V CDR1 and CDR2: SGHRS, YFSETQ. V lost 8 bases and J lost 1; bases outside the gene matches: 8. In DNA, the CDR3 is TGCGCCAGTACTAGCGGTGGTAGGTCCTACAATGAGCAGTTCTTC. Translating gives CASTSGGRSYNEQFF.

The chain uses TRBV2 and TRBJ2-3, with TRBD2 matching 8 bases. CDR1 SNHLY and CDR2 FYNNEI come from the germline V gene. V lost 4 bases and J lost 6; bases outside the gene matches: 9. The length of the CDR3 is 15 residues. The CDR3 reads CASSVVPGRGDTQYF. The CDR3 region has the DNA TGTGCCAGCAGTGTAGTTCCCGGGAGGGGTGATACGCAGTATTTT.

The chain employs TRBV19 and TRBJ1-5; D possibly corresponds to TRBD1 (6 bases). With 5 bases removed from V and 4 bases from J, the gap between germline ends came to 9 bases. Germline V lookup: CDR1 LNHDA, CDR2 SQIVND (reference sequence). The CDR3 totals 13 residues. The CDR3 sequence: CASSGDRNQPQHF. CDR3 DNA sequence: TGTGCCAGTAGTGGAGACAGGAATCAGCCCCAGCATTTT.

The chain recombines TRBV12-3 or TRBV12-4 with TRBJ2-7, with 10 bases aligning to TRBD1. The CDR3 is 12 residues long. The trim removed 6 bases at V and 7 bases at J, leaving 3 bases unmatched. In nucleotides, the CDR3 is TGTGCCAGCAGCCGGGACAGGGGTGAGCAGTACTTC. It codes for CASSRDRGEQYF.

The chain employs TRBV2 and TRBJ2-5, with a tentative D call TRBD2 (5 bases). Germline V CDR1 and CDR2: SNHLY, FYNNEI. Between the trimmed V and J ends, which lost 4 bases and 2 bases, there was a span of 17 bases. The CDR3 sequence is 16 residues long. The CDR3 reads CASSVFGSIRQETQYF. CDR3 bases: TGTGCCAGCAGTGTCTTTGGGAGCATCAGACAAGAGACCCAGTACTTC.

The genes are TRBV11-3 and TRBJ2-2, with 8 bases matching TRBD2. Germline V gene sequence: CDR1 SGHNT, CDR2 YENEEA. This CDR3 has 15 residues. Unmatched junction bases numbered 5, after V lost 5 bases and J lost 3 bases. CDR3 residues: CASSASGLYTGELFF. CDR3 in DNA: TGTGCCAGCAGCGCTAGCGGGTTGTACACCGGGGAGCTGTTTTTT.

The rearrangement uses TRBV7-9 and TRBJ1-1, with D possibly being TRBD1 (6 bases). The CDR3 length is 13 residues. In germline, CDR1 is SEHNR, CDR2 FQNEAQ (reference sequence). Trimming took 3 bases from V and 5 from J, leaving 10 bases between them. In DNA form, the CDR3 reads TGTGCCAGCAGCTTCGGCAGGGGAACTGAAGCTTTCTTT. This codes for CASSFGRGTEAFF.

The V and J genes are TRBV6-1 and TRBJ2-2; 7 bases align to TRBD1. Germline V gene sequence: CDR1 MNHNS, CDR2 SASEGT. The CDR3 is made up of 15 amino acids. Losses at the gene ends were 0 bases for V and 3 bases for J; bases not matched to a gene: 1. CDR3: CASSEAGQHTGELFF. In DNA form, the CDR3 reads TGTGCCAGCAGTGAAGCGGGACAGCACACCGGGGAGCTGTTTTTT.

The chain has TRBV5-1 and TRBJ1-2; 8 positions match TRBD1. This CDR3 is 15 amino acids long. The V gene end was trimmed by 0 bases and the J gene end by 7 bases; junction bases not matched to a gene: 8. Germline V gene lookup returns CDR1 SGHRS and CDR2 YFSETQ. Here the CDR3 DNA reads TGCGCCAGCAGCTTGGATAATCAGGGGGCGCGTGGCTACACCTTC. It codes for CASSLDNQGARGYTF.